This T cell receptor beta chain was captured in a study of T-cell reconstitution after alpha-beta-depleted transplantation in children. Preparation of the TCRbeta library was carried out with unique molecular identifiers. TCRdb re-called the PCR reads through MiXCR, storing one row per CDR3 protein. The data show 440,000 or so distinct CDR3 sequences, approximately 10% seen once. CDR3 length: 14 amino acids. V was trimmed by 6 bases and J by 5 bases, leaving 18 bases between them. From germline, CDR1 is DFQATT and CDR2 SNEGSKA (reference sequence). The source was PBMCs from the stem cell graft donor, collected from the stem cell graft. The sequence derives from a human donor who donated a stem cell graft to a child with acute myeloid leukemia. The genes are TRBV20-1 and TRBJ2-3; tentatively, D is TRBD1 (5 bases). CDR3 in amino acids: CSAPSGIRGDTQYF. DNA for the CDR3: TGCAGTGCGCCATCAGGGATTCGAGGAGATACGCAGTATTTT.